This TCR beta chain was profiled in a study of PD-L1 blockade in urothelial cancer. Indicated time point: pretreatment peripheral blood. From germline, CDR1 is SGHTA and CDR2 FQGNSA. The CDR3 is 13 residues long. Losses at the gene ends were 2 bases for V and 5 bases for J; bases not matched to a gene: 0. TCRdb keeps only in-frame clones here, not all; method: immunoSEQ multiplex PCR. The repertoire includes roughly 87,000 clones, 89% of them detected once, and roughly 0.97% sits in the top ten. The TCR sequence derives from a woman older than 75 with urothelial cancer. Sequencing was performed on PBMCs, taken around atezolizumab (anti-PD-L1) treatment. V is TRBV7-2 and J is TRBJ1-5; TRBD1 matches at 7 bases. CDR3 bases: TGTGCCAGCAGCTTAACAGGGGATCAGCCCCAGCATTTT. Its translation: CASSLTGDQPQHF.